The 21 T cell receptor beta chains in this list originate from one sample, sequenced in a study of blood T cell repertoires in COVID-19. TCRdb keeps only in-frame clones here, not all; method: immunoSEQ multiplex PCR. The sample contains fewer than 300,000 clones, roughly 91% of which appear only once. Material: peripheral blood. The receptors stem from a man aged 25-40 years with acute or convalescent COVID-19.

The chain carries TRBV6-5 and TRBJ1-6; D call uncertain. The CDR3 loop spans 15 amino acids. The V gene lost 6 bases and the J gene lost 10 bases, with 19 bases spanning the gap. CDR1 and CDR2 (germline): MNHEY, SVGAGI. CDR3 sequence reads: CASRGGPIIASPLHF. The CDR3 region has the DNA TGTGCCAGCAGGGGAGGACCCATTATCGCGTCACCCCTCCACTTT.

The V and J genes are TRBV21-1 and TRBJ2-3; TRBD2 was called by the table and not checked on the DNA. TRBV21-1 is a pseudogene. This CDR3 comprises 19 residues. The chain's CDR3 is CASSNTKTSGWEGTDTQYF. CDR3 nucleotides: TGTGCCAGCAGCAACACCAAGACTAGCGGGTGGGAGGGCACAGATACGCAGTATTTT.

As to this clone: Different DNA sequences within this sample yield the same CDR3. The chain recombines TRBV7-3 with TRBJ2-7, with a weak D call TRBD1 (6 bases). Trimming shortened V by 0 bases and J by 0 bases, and 9 bases separated the two germline ends. This CDR3 has 15 residues. In germline, CDR1 is SGHTA, CDR2 FQGTGA. The CDR3 sequence is CASSLTGGSSYEQYF. The CDR3 bases are TGTGCCAGCAGCTTAACAGGGGGATCCTCCTACGAGCAGTACTTC. The entire variable domain, with the rest obtained from reference TRBV7-3 and TRBJ2-7, is as follows: GAGVSQTPSNKVTEKGKYVELRCDPISGHTALYWYRQSLGQGPEFLIYFQGTGAADDSGLPNDRFFAVRPEGSVSTLKIQRTERGDSAVYLCASSLTGGSSYEQYFGPGTRLTVT.

The V call is TRBV30, the J call TRBJ1-3; TRBD1 is a possible D gene (5 bases). V was clipped by 4 bases and J by 2 bases, with 12 bases between them. The CDR3 loop spans 14 amino acids. Looked up from germline, CDR1 is GTSNPN and CDR2 is SVGIG (reference sequence). The CDR3 is CAWTVGVAGNTIYF. The DNA for the CDR3 is TGTGCCTGGACGGTAGGGGTCGCTGGAAACACCATATATTTT. Combining the CDR3 with reference TRBV30 and TRBJ1-3 gives the whole variable domain SQTIHQWPATLVQPVGSPLSLECTVEGTSNPNLYWYRQAAGRGLQLLFYSVGIGQISSEVPQNLSASRPQDRQFILSSKKLLLSDSGFYLCAWTVGVAGNTIYFGEGSWLTVV.

This clone was seen more than once but under ten times. V usage is TRBV10-1 and J usage is TRBJ2-5; tentative D call: TRBD1 (5 bases). The V gene's germline CDR1 is WNHNN and CDR2 SYGVQD (reference sequence). Trimming took off 10 bases at V and 2 bases at J, with 14 bases between the two ends. This CDR3 region has 13 residues. The CDR3 reads CATQGDYQETQYF. CDR3 sequence (DNA): TGCGCCACCCAAGGGGATTATCAAGAGACCCAGTACTTC.

The rearrangement joins TRBV19 to TRBJ1-5; no definite D call. The CDR3 loop spans 15 amino acids. Trimming pared 5 bases from V and 3 bases from J, leaving 14 bases between. Germline CDR1 reads LNHDA; CDR2 reads SQIVND (reference sequence). The DNA for the CDR3 is TGTGCCAGTAGTTTTTACTCAGACTACAATCAGCCCCAGCATTTT. Amino acid sequence: CASSFYSDYNQPQHF.

The chain has TRBV19 and TRBJ2-1; 13 nucleotides match TRBD2. The CDR3 covers 16 residues. With 2 bases clipped from V and 9 bases from J, the junction kept 7 bases outside the gene matches. Germline CDR1 and CDR2: LNHDA and SQIVND (reference sequence). In nucleotides, the CDR3 is TGTGCCAGTAGTATAAGGACTAGCGGGAGCTTAAGTGAGCAGTTCTTC. This translates into CASSIRTSGSLSEQFF.

The genes are TRBV27 and TRBJ2-7; D may be TRBD1 (6 bases). Germline-derived CDR1 and CDR2 are MNHEY and SMNVEV (reference sequence). Trimming stripped 5 bases from V and 3 bases from J, with 11 bases between. This CDR3 comprises 13 residues. CDR3 region: CASSPTGIYEQYF. The DNA for the CDR3 is TGTGCCAGCAGTCCTACAGGGATCTACGAGCAGTACTTC.

This clone is a singleton in its sample. V gene TRBV12-3 or TRBV12-4 combines with J gene TRBJ2-3; 8 bases fit TRBD2. There are 13 residues in the CDR3. The V and J ends lost 8 bases and 5 bases, in that order; junction bases with no gene match: 6. CDR3 in amino acids: CASSSGREDTQYF. The DNA for the CDR3 is TGTGCCAGCTCAAGCGGGAGAGAAGATACGCAGTATTTT.

The rearrangement joins TRBV28 to TRBJ1-2; TRBD1 is a possible D gene (6 bases). V was clipped by 3 bases and J by 8 bases, with 19 bases between them. CDR1 MDHEN and CDR2 SYDVKM come from the germline V gene. This CDR3 comprises 15 residues. This CDR3 reads CASSFKRQGPSGYTF. The CDR3 region has the DNA TGTGCCAGCAGTTTTAAGAGGCAGGGGCCAAGCGGCTACACCTTC.

This clone showed up just a few times. The rearrangement joins TRBV2 to TRBJ1-3, with no clear D. The CDR3 runs 14 residues. CDR1 and CDR2 from the germline V gene are SNHLY and FYNNEI. V lost 5 bases, J lost 0 bases, and 8 bases lay in between. The CDR3 spells CASSRQVSGNTIYF. The DNA for the CDR3 is TGTGCCAGCAGTCGACAAGTCTCTGGAAACACCATATATTTT.

The rearrangement uses TRBV3-1 (or the pseudogene TRBV3-2) and TRBJ2-3; 8 bases align to TRBD1. Per the germline V gene, CDR1 is LGHDT and CDR2 is YNNKEL (reference sequence). The CDR3 extends over 11 amino acids. With 5 bases clipped from V and 13 bases from J, the junction kept 5 bases outside the gene matches. The CDR3 protein is CASSSGQGKYF. In nucleotides, the CDR3 is TGTGCCAGCAGCTCTGGACAGGGCAAGTATTTT.

The chain is built from TRBV2 and TRBJ1-5; tentatively, D is TRBD1 (6 bases). The CDR3 length is 16 residues. Germline loops: CDR1 SNHLY, CDR2 FYNNEI. The V and J ends lost 6 bases and 6 bases respectively, with 21 bases between them. The CDR3 nucleotides read TGTGCCAGCAGCGTTAAGGGGGTACAGGGAATTCAGCCCCAGCATTTT. It codes for CASSVKGVQGIQPQHF.

The rearrangement links TRBV6-6 to TRBJ1-5; TRBD1 aligns across 7 bases. With V trimmed by 5 bases and J by 5 bases, 3 bases remained unmatched. Germline V gene data show CDR1 as MNHNY and CDR2 as SVGAGI (reference sequence). The CDR3 covers 13 residues. The CDR3 here is CASSHQGDQPQHF. CDR3 nucleotides: TGTGCCAGCAGTCACCAGGGGGATCAGCCCCAGCATTTT.

DNA of the CDR3: TGCAGCGTGGATACAGGGGGCGGTTACGAGCAGTACTTC. Protein: CSVDTGGGYEQYF. J is TRBJ2-7 and V is TRBV29-1, with 9 nucleotides matching TRBD1. Germline V gene sequence: CDR1 SQVTM, CDR2 ANQGSEA. The CDR3 length is 13 residues. The V and J ends lost 6 bases and 4 bases, in that order; junction bases with no gene match: 7.

The chain carries TRBV7-9 and TRBJ2-7, with D maybe TRBD2 (6 bases). The V end lost 3 bases, the J end lost 5 bases, and 11 bases lay between the germline ends. Germline values: CDR1 SEHNR, CDR2 FQNEAQ (reference sequence). The CDR3 totals 13 residues. The DNA of the CDR3 is TGTGCCAGCAGCTTTCGGGGGTCCCACGAGCAGTACTTC. Its protein product is CASSFRGSHEQYF.

This chain links TRBV5-1 with TRBJ2-1; TRBD2 matches 13 bases. The CDR3 contains 16 residues. V lost 4 bases, J lost 4 bases, and 5 bases stayed unmatched. The germline gives CDR1 SGHRS, CDR2 YFSETQ. CDR3 amino acids: CASSPGLAGVYNEQFF. DNA of the CDR3: TGCGCCAGCAGCCCTGGACTAGCGGGGGTATACAATGAGCAGTTCTTC.

This chain joins TRBV6-2 or TRBV6-3 and TRBJ2-1; 8 nucleotides match TRBD1. This CDR3 has 16 amino acids. V gave up 0 bases and J gave up 6 bases; unmatched junction bases: 7. Per the germline V gene, CDR1 is MNHEY and CDR2 is SVGEGT. DNA for the CDR3: TGTGCCAGCAGTTACTCCGGGACAGGCTACGTCAATGAGCAGTTCTTC. It translates to CASSYSGTGYVNEQFF.

This clone showed up just a few times. The gene calls are TRBV5-1 and TRBJ2-5; D is unclear. The CDR3 spans 14 residues. V lost 2 bases to trimming and J lost 2 bases, with 10 bases between them. Germline CDR1 is SGHRS and CDR2 is YFSETQ. CDR3 sequence: CASSLTSIQETQYF. The CDR3 DNA reads TGCGCCAGCAGCTTAACGAGCATACAAGAGACCCAGTACTTC.

The chain recombines TRBV21-1 with TRBJ1-5; the D segment call TRBD1 is taken from the table without a DNA check. TRBV21-1 is reported as a pseudogene. The CDR3 covers 15 residues. The CDR3 bases are TGTGAGGACAGGGAGATGGGGTATAGCAATCAGCCCCAGCATTTT. It translates to CEDREMGYSNQPQHF.

The chain is built from TRBV5-4 and TRBJ1-4; 7 bases are a match to TRBD1. V lost 0 bases, J lost 5 bases, and 7 bases stayed unmatched. The CDR3 has 16 residues. Germline lookup yields CDR1 SGHNT and CDR2 YYREEE (reference sequence). The chain's CDR3 is CASSLGQGHLNEKLFF. The CDR3 DNA reads TGTGCCAGCAGCTTGGGACAGGGACATTTGAATGAAAAACTGTTTTTT.